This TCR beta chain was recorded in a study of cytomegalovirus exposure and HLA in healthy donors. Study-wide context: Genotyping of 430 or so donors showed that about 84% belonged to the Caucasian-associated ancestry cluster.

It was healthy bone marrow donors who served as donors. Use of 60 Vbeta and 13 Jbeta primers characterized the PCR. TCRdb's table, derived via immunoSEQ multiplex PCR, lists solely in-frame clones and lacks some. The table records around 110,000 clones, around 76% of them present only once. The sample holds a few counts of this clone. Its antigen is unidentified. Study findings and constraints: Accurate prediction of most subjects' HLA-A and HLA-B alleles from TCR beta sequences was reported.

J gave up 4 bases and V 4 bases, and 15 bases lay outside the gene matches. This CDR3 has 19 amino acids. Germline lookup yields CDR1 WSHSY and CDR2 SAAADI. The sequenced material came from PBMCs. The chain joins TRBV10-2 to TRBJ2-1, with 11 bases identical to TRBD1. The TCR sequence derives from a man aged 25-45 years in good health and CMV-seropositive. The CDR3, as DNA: TGCGCCAGCAGTGGTGGGCCGGGACAGGGGGTATCGAGATACAATGAGCAGTTCTTC. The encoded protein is CASSGGPGQGVSRYNEQFF.